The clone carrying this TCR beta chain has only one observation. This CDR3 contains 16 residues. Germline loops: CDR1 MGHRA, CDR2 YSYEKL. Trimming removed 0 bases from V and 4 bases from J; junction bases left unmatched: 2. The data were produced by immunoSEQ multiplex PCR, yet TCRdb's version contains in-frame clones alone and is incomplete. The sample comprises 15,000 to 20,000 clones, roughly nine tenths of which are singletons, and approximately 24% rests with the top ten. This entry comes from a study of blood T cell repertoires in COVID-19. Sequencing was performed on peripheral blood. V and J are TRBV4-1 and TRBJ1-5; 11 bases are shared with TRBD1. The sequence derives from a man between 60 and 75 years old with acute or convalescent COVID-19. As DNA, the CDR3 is TGCGCCAGCAGCCAAGAAGGGGACAGGGGGAATCAGCCCCAGCATTTT. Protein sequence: CASSQEGDRGNQPQHF.